Presented here are 24 T cell receptor beta chains from one specimen sequenced in a study of regulatory T cells in long-lasting Graves disease. TCR beta libraries were built with iRepertoire HTBI primers and Arm-PCR of CDR3 regions. From the multiplex PCR reads, TCRdb called clonotypes with MiXCR, one entry per CDR3 protein. The sample carries 650,000 to 850,000 distinct CDR3 sequences, roughly 30% recorded once. Time point meaning: persistent/refractory GD, antithyroid drugs over 5 years with positive TRAb. RNA from PBMCs was the source of the TCR library. This specimen was peripheral blood mononuclear cells (PBMCs), taken when the disease was refractory, from a patient treated with antithyroid drugs. The receptors derive from a female donor with Graves disease.

This clonotype appeared once. CDR3: CSAVDSGRAETQYF. The CDR3 DNA is TGCAGTGCTGTCGATAGCGGGAGAGCAGAGACCCAGTACTTC. This chain joins TRBV20-1 and TRBJ2-5, with 9 bases matching TRBD2. CDR3 size: 14 residues. The germline gives CDR1 DFQATT, CDR2 SNEGSKA (reference sequence). The ends lost 5 bases at V and 4 bases at J; junction bases unmatched: 8.

Remarks on this clonotype: This may come from a read error, since a much larger clone is one base off. This CDR3 reads CASSEVEGYSYTF. The CDR3, as DNA: TGTGCCAGCAGTGAAGTAGAGGGCTATAGCTACACCTTC. The chain is built from TRBV2 and TRBJ1-2; unclear D gene. The germline V gene encodes CDR1 SNHLY and CDR2 FYNNEI. This CDR3 is built from 13 residues.

This clonotype was seen ten or more times. The rearrangement uses TRBV19 and TRBJ1-2; no reliable D call. Trimming left V 2 bases short and J 3 bases short, with 10 bases between. Germline V CDR1 and CDR2: LNHDA, SQIVND (reference sequence). This CDR3 has 14 residues. Here the CDR3 reads CASSIQPSYYGYTF. CDR3 DNA: TGTGCCAGTAGTATACAACCTTCGTACTATGGCTACACCTTC.

Of note for this clonotype: One end of the junction fails to match germline, which may point to a read error. The chain combines TRBV2 with TRBJ1-2; 7 bases map to TRBD1. This CDR3 contains 17 residues. CDR1 is SNHLY and CDR2 is FYNNEI in the germline V gene. The CDR3 loop reads CASSEGNFRGAKYGYTF. The DNA of the CDR3 is TGTGCCAGCAGTGAAGGCAATTTCAGGGGGGCTAAATATGGCTACACCTTC.

As regards this clonotype: A read error may explain this, as a much larger clone is one base away. The V gene is TRBV12-3 or TRBV12-4, the J gene TRBJ2-7; 7 bases fit TRBD1. The V segment lost 7 bases and the J segment 2 bases; nucleotides outside the gene matches: 2. The CDR3 has 12 amino acids. The CDR3 nucleotides are TGTGCCAGCACCAGGGGGACCTACGAGCAGTACTTC. Protein: CASTRGTYEQYF.

V gene TRBV3-1 combines with J gene TRBJ1-2; TRBD1 is a possible D gene (5 bases). V gave up 0 bases and J gave up 2 bases, with 19 bases separating them. In germline, CDR1 is LGHDT, CDR2 YNNKEL (reference sequence). CDR3 size: 18 residues. CDR3 amino acids: CASSQDLSGWGSNYGYTF. In DNA form, the CDR3 reads TGTGCCAGCAGCCAAGATCTTTCGGGGTGGGGCTCCAACTATGGCTACACCTTC.

V and J are TRBV6-5 and TRBJ1-4; D is uncertain. V was cut by 4 bases and J by 0 bases, with 15 bases left in between. This CDR3 has 17 amino acids. Per germline, CDR1 MNHEY and CDR2 SVGAGI. CDR3 nucleotides: TGTGCCAGCAGTTTCGGGGTAGGGAGGACAACTAATGAAAAACTGTTTTTT. Protein sequence: CASSFGVGRTTNEKLFF.

This clonotype was seen a few times. At one end the junction does not follow the germline gene, possibly because of a read error. This chain uses TRBV6-1 with TRBJ1-1; perhaps TRBD1 as D (5 bases). CDR3 length: 14 amino acids. The germline CDR1 and CDR2 sequences are MNHNS and SASEGT. CDR3 region: CASSGERADIRRGF. CDR3 DNA: TGTGCCAGCAGTGGGGAAAGAGCGGACATAAGGAGGGGCTTT.

J is TRBJ1-1 and V is TRBV28, with D possibly being TRBD1 (5 bases). The CDR3 runs to 16 residues. V lost 5 bases and J lost 4, with 20 bases in between. Germline loops: CDR1 MDHEN, CDR2 SYDVKM. CDR3 loop: CASSTIGRRDRTEAFF. CDR3 DNA: TGTGCCAGCAGTACTATCGGCCGTCGGGACCGCACTGAAGCTTTCTTT.

This sequence joins TRBV2 and TRBJ1-1; D ambiguous. The CDR3 covers 11 residues. V shed 10 bases and J shed 2 bases, with 8 bases lying between them. In germline, CDR1 is SNHLY, CDR2 FYNNEI. In DNA, the CDR3 is TGTGCCAACATACTAAACACTGAAGCTTTCTTT. Protein product: CANILNTEAFF.

The rearrangement links TRBV30 to TRBJ2-7, with TRBD2 matching 11 bases. This CDR3 is 17 amino acids long. Germline V gives CDR1 GTSNPN, CDR2 SVGIG (reference sequence). The ends lost 2 bases at V and 6 bases at J; junction bases unmatched: 15. For the CDR3, the DNA is TGTGCCTGGAGTCCCACAGGGGAACTAGCGGGAGTGTTCGAGCAGTACTTC. Protein: CAWSPTGELAGVFEQYF.

The genes are TRBV4-1 and TRBJ1-5; tentatively, D is TRBD1 (6 bases). V lost 3 bases and J 4 bases, leaving 13 bases between the germline ends. The CDR3 is 15 amino acids. The germline gives CDR1 MGHRA, CDR2 YSYEKL. For the CDR3, the DNA is TGCGCCAGCAGCCAGCAGGACAGCCGGAATCAGCCCCAGCATTTT. Translating gives CASSQQDSRNQPQHF.

Many counts were recorded for this clonotype. The CDR3 sequence is CASSFTGDSPLHF. The DNA for the CDR3 is TGTGCCAGCAGCTTTACTGGGGATTCACCCCTCCACTTT. This chain uses TRBV7-3 with TRBJ1-6; no clear D gene. V shed 3 bases and J shed 8 bases, with 8 bases lying between them. CDR1 and CDR2 (germline): SGHTA, FQGTGA. The CDR3 consists of 13 residues.

The chain uses TRBV7-8 and TRBJ1-2; D gene unclear. The CDR3 extends over 13 amino acids. CDR1 SGHVS and CDR2 FQNEAQ come from the germline V gene. Trimming took 3 bases from V and 7 from J, leaving 12 bases between them. The CDR3: CASSLDGVSGYTF. The CDR3 coding sequence is TGTGCCAGCAGCTTGGACGGGGTCTCTGGCTACACCTTC.

This clonotype has a count of ten or more. The chain joins TRBV12-3 or TRBV12-4 to TRBJ2-6, with D hard to call. The CDR3 runs to 16 residues. V gave up 0 bases and J gave up 2 bases, with 8 bases separating them. The chain's CDR3 is CASSLATGPGANVLTF. CDR3 bases: TGTGCCAGCAGTTTAGCGACGGGCCCTGGGGCCAACGTCCTGACTTTC.

The DNA for the CDR3 is TGCGCCAGCTGCTCTAGCGGGAGGGCCGGGAATGAGCAGTTCTTC. This gives the protein CASCSSGRAGNEQFF. This chain connects TRBV5-1 to TRBJ2-1; TRBD2 matches 12 bases. The germline CDR1 and CDR2 sequences are SGHRS and YFSETQ. V trimming: 7 bases; J trimming: 7 bases; junction bases outside the gene matches: 9. CDR3 size: 15 residues.

There are many counts of this clonotype. The genes are TRBV11-2 and TRBJ2-2, with D perhaps assigned TRBD1 or TRBD2 (5 bases each). V lost 3 bases, J lost 6 bases, and 11 bases lay in between. CDR1 is SGHAT, CDR2 FQNNGV, per germline. This CDR3 region has 14 residues. The chain's CDR3 is CASSFGTIAGELFF. DNA of the CDR3: TGTGCCAGCAGCTTTGGGACGATCGCCGGGGAGCTGTTTTTT.

This clonotype was counted many times. V and J are TRBV12-3 or TRBV12-4 and TRBJ2-2; tentatively, D is TRBD2 (7 bases). Trimming shortened V by 6 bases and J by 1 base, and 18 bases separated the two germline ends. CDR3 length: 17 residues. For the CDR3, the DNA is TGTGCCAGCAGCTCTCCCCGGGGGGCACTGAACACCGGGGAGCTGTTTTTT. Translating it yields CASSSPRGALNTGELFF.

Comment on this clonotype: This may be a read error, as it is one base from a much larger clone. The rearrangement joins TRBV6-1 to TRBJ2-7; TRBD2 is a possible D gene (6 bases). CDR1 is MNHNS, CDR2 SASEGT, per germline. V was clipped by 4 bases and J by 2 bases, with 18 bases between them. The CDR3 is 16 amino acids. The CDR3 DNA reads as TGTGCCAGCAGTGGGATAGCGGAAGCCCCAACCTACGAGCAGTACTTC. Protein sequence: CASSGIAEAPTYEQYF.

Ten or more counts support this clonotype. The chain employs TRBV6-2 or TRBV6-3 and TRBJ1-6, with TRBD1 matching 9 bases. The germline CDR1 and CDR2 sequences are MNHEY and SVGEGT. The CDR3 spans 13 residues. V shed 8 bases and J 9 bases; nucleotides not matched to a gene: 5. CDR3 amino acids: CASFGTGFSPLHF. In nucleotides, the CDR3 is TGTGCCAGCTTCGGGACAGGGTTTTCACCCCTCCACTTT.

At least ten counts were recorded for this clonotype. This chain uses TRBV24-1 with TRBJ1-2; possible D gene TRBD1, 6 bases. The V end was cut by 7 bases, the J end by 3 bases, with 23 bases between. The germline V gene has CDR1 KGHDR and CDR2 SFDVKD. CDR3 size: 17 residues. CDR3 residues: CATSEEVDSAPHYGYTF. In nucleotides, the CDR3 is TGTGCCACCAGCGAAGAGGTGGACAGCGCGCCCCACTATGGCTACACCTTC.

A remark on this clonotype: The germline gene is not matched at one end of the junction; a read error may be the cause. The chain recombines TRBV6-4 with TRBJ1-2, with D maybe TRBD1 (6 bases). The V gene's germline CDR1 is MRHNA and CDR2 SNTAGT. The CDR3 has 14 residues. This CDR3 is CASKADSPPYGYTF. The DNA for the CDR3 is TGCGCCAGCAAGGCGGACAGCCCCCCTTATGGCTACACCTTC.

This clonotype has more than one count but fewer than ten. The chain has TRBV6-1 and TRBJ1-5; possibly TRBD1 for D (5 bases). The V and J ends lost 6 bases and 6 bases respectively, with 21 bases between them. CDR3 length: 16 amino acids. The germline V gene has CDR1 MNHNS and CDR2 SASEGT. The CDR3 loop reads CASSSSGTVVGQPQHF. DNA of the CDR3: TGTGCCAGCAGCTCTTCCGGGACGGTGGTGGGTCAGCCCCAGCATTTT.

This clonotype was detected ten times or more. This chain uses TRBV27 with TRBJ2-5; 10 bases agree with TRBD1. From germline, CDR1 is MNHEY and CDR2 SMNVEV (reference sequence). The CDR3 consists of 15 residues. With V trimmed by 5 bases and J by 5 bases, 8 bases remained unmatched. CDR3 coding DNA: TGTGCCAGCAGTCCGACGACAGGGGGCGCGGAGACCCAGTACTTC. Translating gives CASSPTTGGAETQYF.